The 24 T cell receptor beta chains in this list originate from one sample, sequenced in a study of T cells in Graves' hyperthyroidism and ophthalmopathy (dated by TCRdb to between 2017 and 2020). Library generation was performed with multiplex PCR. Sequencing took place on an Illumina HiSeq 2000. The TCR beta CDR3 regions were amplified from the RNA transcripts. A first-round RT-PCR of the TCR CDR3 used the HTBI primer set with the Qiagen OneStep RT-PCR kit. TCRdb reprocessing: public reads trimmed at Q25 with fastp, clones called with MiXCR, in-frame beta chains kept. Identical CDR3 proteins give one entry, which carries the most common genes and DNA. Within this sample are fewer than 650,000 distinct CDR3 sequences, with roughly 14% of them counted one time only. The ten largest clones take up 4.3% of the sample. Specimen: blood. Every receptor here comes from a woman aged 35 to 49 with Graves' ophthalmopathy.

In this sample, this clonotype turned up many times. The chain links TRBV20-1 to TRBJ2-5, with no clear D. The CDR3 has 15 amino acids. Germline V gene data show CDR1 as DFQATT and CDR2 as SNEGSKA (reference sequence). The V end was cut by 1 base, the J end by 5 bases, with 17 bases between. The CDR3: CSARGLPPVGETQYF. The CDR3, as DNA: TGCAGTGCTAGAGGTCTACCACCGGTCGGTGAGACCCAGTACTTC.

The chain uses TRBV18 and TRBJ2-2; D gene ambiguous. Germline assignment: CDR1 KGHSH and CDR2 LQKENI. Trimming cost V 2 bases and J 10 bases, with 11 bases left between them. CDR3 length: 13 residues. The CDR3 sequence: CASSPDRTTELFF. In DNA form, the CDR3 reads TGTGCCAGCTCACCAGATCGGACCACGGAGCTGTTTTTT.

This clonotype was seen repeatedly, ten times or more. The chain has TRBV20-1 and TRBJ2-5, with D perhaps matching TRBD2 (5 bases). Looked up from germline, CDR1 is DFQATT and CDR2 is SNEGSKA (reference sequence). Trimming cost V 3 bases and J 4 bases, with 15 bases left between them. This CDR3 has 14 amino acids. CDR3 protein: CSASIPGMSETQYF. The CDR3 DNA reads as TGCAGTGCTAGTATCCCGGGAATGTCAGAGACCCAGTACTTC.

This clonotype was seen repeatedly, ten times or more. The chain couples TRBV6-1 to TRBJ2-5; no reliable D call. In germline, CDR1 is MNHNS, CDR2 SASEGT. Trimming shortened V by 1 base and J by 5 bases, and 5 bases separated the two germline ends. The CDR3 contains 12 residues. The CDR3 DNA reads as TGTGCCAGCAGTGAAGTCTGGGAGACCCAGTACTTC. Translation gives CASSEVWETQYF.

The chain combines TRBV6-5 with TRBJ2-7; D might be TRBD1 or TRBD2, each matching 5 bases. Trimming stripped 10 bases from V and 2 bases from J, with 24 bases between. This CDR3 is built from 16 residues. Per the germline V gene, CDR1 is MNHEY and CDR2 is SVGAGI. Here the CDR3 DNA reads TGTGCCACTAGTTACCGAGCCGGGACGGATGCCTACGAGCAGTACTTC. This sequence encodes CATSYRAGTDAYEQYF.

This clonotype has at least ten counts. This chain joins TRBV6-1 and TRBJ1-3; D ambiguous. This CDR3 has 12 amino acids. CDR1 and CDR2 (germline): MNHNS, SASEGT. Trimming removed 8 bases from V and 1 base from J, with 6 bases in between. Written as DNA, the CDR3 is TGTGCCAGCCACGATTCTGGAAACACCATATATTTT. Encoded protein: CASHDSGNTIYF.

This clonotype was found many times. The genes are TRBV29-1 and TRBJ1-5; D call uncertain. Per germline, CDR1 SQVTM and CDR2 ANQGSEA. The CDR3 is made up of 13 amino acids. Trimming took off 4 bases at V and 3 bases at J, with 10 bases between the two ends. CDR3 sequence reads: CSVVNGDNQPQHF. The CDR3 coding sequence is TGCAGCGTTGTAAATGGGGACAATCAGCCCCAGCATTTT.

The chain employs TRBV30 and TRBJ1-5; tentatively, D is TRBD1 (6 bases). The CDR3 extends over 15 amino acids. V lost 0 bases, J lost 0 bases, and 9 bases lay in between. CDR1 and CDR2 (germline): GTSNPN, SVGIG (reference sequence). CDR3 nucleotides: TGTGCCTGGAGTGTGGGGACAAATAGCAATCAGCCCCAGCATTTT. Amino acid sequence: CAWSVGTNSNQPQHF.

This clonotype was detected a few times. One junction end does not reproduce the germline sequence, and a read error may be involved. The V and J genes are TRBV30 and TRBJ1-1, with D tentatively TRBD1 (6 bases). Per the germline V gene, CDR1 is GTSNPN and CDR2 is SVGIG (reference sequence). The CDR3 is 18 residues long. The DNA for the CDR3 is TGTGCCCGGAGTGCAGACCTCGGGGGCGCATTCTCGAACACTGAAGCTTTCTTT. Translating it yields CARSADLGGAFSNTEAFF.

This clonotype was observed at least ten times. V usage is TRBV28 and J usage is TRBJ1-5, with 7 bases aligning to TRBD1. This CDR3 spans 14 amino acids. V was clipped by 4 bases and J by 6 bases; unmatched bases: 6. Germline V gene data show CDR1 as MDHEN and CDR2 as SYDVKM. CDR3: CASSSQQGFQPQHF. The CDR3 coding sequence is TGTGCCAGCAGTTCCCAACAGGGGTTTCAGCCCCAGCATTTT.

The table lists this clonotype with many counts. This rearrangement joins TRBV12-3 or TRBV12-4 to TRBJ1-1; D may be TRBD1 (6 bases). This CDR3 contains 14 residues. Trimming cost V 1 base and J 1 base, with 7 bases left between them. CDR3: CASSLGDTNTEAFF. The CDR3 DNA is TGTGCCAGCAGTTTAGGGGACACGAACACTGAAGCTTTCTTT.

Concerning this clonotype itself: A much more abundant neighbour one base away suggests this may be a read error. The V gene is TRBV27, the J gene TRBJ2-3; possibly TRBD1 for D (5 bases). Germline V lookup: CDR1 MNHEY, CDR2 SMNVEV (reference sequence). The CDR3 totals 14 residues. The CDR3 here is CDSSLSHGADTQYF. CDR3 DNA sequence: TGTGACAGCAGTTTATCTCATGGGGCGGATACGCAGTATTTT.

This clonotype showed up just once. J is TRBJ1-1 and V is TRBV6-2 or TRBV6-3; tentative D call: TRBD1 (5 bases). Germline V gives CDR1 MNHEY, CDR2 SVGEGT. Trimming stripped 6 bases from V and 1 base from J, with 12 bases between. The CDR3 totals 14 residues. DNA for the CDR3: TGTGCCAGCAGAAATACAGGTCAGAACACTGAAGCTTTCTTT. Its protein product is CASRNTGQNTEAFF.

V gene TRBV5-1 combines with J gene TRBJ1-1, with D hard to call. The germline V and J ends were trimmed by 7 bases and 9 bases, with 19 bases remaining between them. Germline V gene sequence: CDR1 SGHRS, CDR2 YFSETQ. This CDR3 has 13 amino acids. The CDR3 reads CASSDGPFGKAFF. The CDR3 nucleotides read TGCGCCAGCTCTGATGGACCCTTCGGGAAAGCTTTCTTT.

This clonotype was seen many times. The chain couples TRBV29-1 to TRBJ2-7, with TRBD1 matching 10 bases. Germline CDR1 reads SQVTM; CDR2 reads ANQGSEA. V shed 6 bases and J 1 base; nucleotides not matched to a gene: 9. CDR3 length: 15 amino acids. This CDR3 reads CSVGGGQGTSYEQYF. The CDR3 DNA is TGCAGCGTGGGGGGGGGACAGGGGACGTCCTACGAGCAGTACTTC.

The chain uses TRBV4-2 and TRBJ1-2, with a tentative D call TRBD1 (5 bases). The CDR3 has 18 amino acids. Per the germline V gene, CDR1 is LGHNA and CDR2 is YNFKEQ. The ends were cut back, 0 bases at V and 1 base at J, with 18 bases in the middle. The CDR3 nucleotides read TGTGCCAGCAGCCAAGATAGGGGTGGCAGGACTTATAACTATGGCTACACCTTC. It translates to CASSQDRGGRTYNYGYTF.

This clonotype was observed a few times. V usage is TRBV4-1 and J usage is TRBJ2-7; D call uncertain. CDR3 length equals 13 residues. CDR1 is MGHRA, CDR2 YSYEKL, per germline. Between the trimmed V and J ends, which lost 4 bases and 5 bases, there was a span of 12 bases. CDR3 bases: TGCGCCAGCAGCCCGCGGCGCGTACACGAGCAGTACTTC. Amino acid sequence: CASSPRRVHEQYF.

This chain connects TRBV5-4 to TRBJ2-7; 7 bases are shared with TRBD2. The CDR3 runs to 14 residues. CDR1 and CDR2 (germline): SGHNT, YYREEE (reference sequence). The junction had 7 bases not matched to a gene; V was cut back by 4 bases and J by 3 bases. The CDR3 DNA sequence: TGTGCCAGCAGCCCCGACCGGGGGGTCTACGAGCAGTACTTC. Translated, it gives CASSPDRGVYEQYF.

This clonotype was counted many times. The chain uses TRBV12-3 or TRBV12-4 and TRBJ1-1; 8 nucleotides line up with TRBD1. The J segment lost 1 base and the V segment lost 5 bases, leaving 9 bases of the junction unmatched. There are 16 residues in the CDR3. The CDR3: CASSLPNGQGNTEAFF. CDR3 sequence (DNA): TGTGCCAGCAGTCTCCCGAATGGACAGGGGAACACTGAAGCTTTCTTT.

The rearrangement links TRBV10-3 to TRBJ1-1; a possible D gene is TRBD1 (6 bases). Germline V gene data show CDR1 as ENHRY and CDR2 as SYGVKD. This CDR3 has 16 amino acids. The ends were cut back, 0 bases at V and 13 bases at J, with 24 bases in the middle. CDR3 sequence reads: CAISESKGGGKSQVFF. The CDR3, as DNA: TGTGCCATCAGTGAGTCGAAGGGAGGGGGGAAGAGCCAAGTTTTCTTT.

Concerning this clonotype: One base away lies a much larger clone, so this may be a sequencing read error. The rearrangement links TRBV5-1 to TRBJ1-1; D is unclear. Per germline, CDR1 SGHRS and CDR2 YFSETQ. Between the trimmed V and J ends, which lost 0 bases and 0 bases, there was a span of 12 bases. The CDR3 extends over 16 amino acids. This CDR3 reads CASSLAGRLMNTEAFF. Written as DNA, the CDR3 is TGCGCCAGCAGCTTGGCTGGCAGGCTGATGAACACTGAAGCTTTCTTT. Drawing the rest from reference TRBV5-1 and TRBJ1-1, the complete variable domain is KAGVTQTPRYLIKTRGQQVTLSCSPISGHRSVSWYQQTPGQGLQFLFEYFSETQRNKGNFPGRFSGRQFSNSRSEMNVSTLELGDSALYLCASSLAGRLMNTEAFFGQGTRLTVV.

This clonotype has at least ten counts. The CDR3 protein is CASSPGTLREQYF. The CDR3 DNA reads as TGTGCCAGCAGTCCCGGGACTCTGAGGGAGCAGTACTTC. V usage is TRBV27 and J usage is TRBJ2-7; a possible D gene is TRBD2 (6 bases). The CDR3 runs to 13 residues. CDR1 and CDR2 from the germline V gene are MNHEY and SMNVEV (reference sequence). V gave up 5 bases and J gave up 7 bases, with 15 bases separating them.

This clonotype was seen at least ten times. The chain is built from TRBV6-5 and TRBJ2-5, with D perhaps TRBD1 (5 bases). The CDR3 totals 14 residues. The ends were cut back, 2 bases at V and 5 bases at J, with 12 bases in the middle. Germline CDR1 reads MNHEY; CDR2 reads SVGAGI. Here the CDR3 reads CASSYGSGKETQYF. The CDR3 region has the DNA TGTGCCAGCAGTTACGGTTCAGGGAAGGAGACCCAGTACTTC.

This clonotype was detected many times. The chain is built from TRBV6-2 or TRBV6-3 and TRBJ1-2; D not resolved. V shed 5 bases and J shed 2 bases, with 18 bases lying between them. Germline V CDR1 and CDR2: MNHEY, SVGEGT. The CDR3 is 16 residues long. This chain's CDR3 is CASSPPVRGRNYGYTF. DNA of the CDR3: TGTGCCAGCAGTCCCCCCGTTCGGGGAAGGAACTATGGCTACACCTTC.